This T cell receptor (beta chain) was profiled in a study of patients and donors after allogeneic stem cell transplantation. This clonotype was recorded at least ten times. Using its own MiXCR run on the RT-PCR reads, TCRdb lists one record per CDR3 protein. The data contain approximately 200,000 distinct CDR3 sequences, roughly 13% of them singletons. The CDR3 covers 15 residues. The germline gives CDR1 DFQATT, CDR2 SNEGSKA (reference sequence). V was pared by 6 bases and J by 6 bases, with 14 bases of the junction left unmatched. V usage is TRBV20-1 and J usage is TRBJ2-3; 8 bases are a match to TRBD2. Material for sequencing was blood, either unsorted or a sorted T cell fraction (not recorded which). This TCR was sampled from a human donor who was either an allogeneic HSCT recipient or a stem cell or donor lymphocyte infusion donor (not recorded which). It is not recorded whose cells these are; they may come from a transplant donor. The CDR3 is CSAEYGGDMMDTQYF. In DNA, the CDR3 is TGCAGTGCCGAGTACGGGGGGGACATGATGGATACGCAGTATTTT.